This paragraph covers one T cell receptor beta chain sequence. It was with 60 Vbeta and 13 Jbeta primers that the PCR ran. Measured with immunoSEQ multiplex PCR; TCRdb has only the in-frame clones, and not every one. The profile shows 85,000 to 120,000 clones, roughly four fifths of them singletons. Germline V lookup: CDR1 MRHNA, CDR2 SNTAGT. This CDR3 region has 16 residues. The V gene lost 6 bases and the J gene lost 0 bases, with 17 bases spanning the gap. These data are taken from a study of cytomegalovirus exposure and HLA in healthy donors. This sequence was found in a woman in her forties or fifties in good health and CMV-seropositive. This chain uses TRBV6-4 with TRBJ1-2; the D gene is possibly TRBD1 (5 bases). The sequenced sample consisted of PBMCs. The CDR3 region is CASSLSGGGPNYGYTF. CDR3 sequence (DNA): TGTGCCAGCAGCCTATCTGGGGGGGGTCCTAACTATGGCTACACCTTC.